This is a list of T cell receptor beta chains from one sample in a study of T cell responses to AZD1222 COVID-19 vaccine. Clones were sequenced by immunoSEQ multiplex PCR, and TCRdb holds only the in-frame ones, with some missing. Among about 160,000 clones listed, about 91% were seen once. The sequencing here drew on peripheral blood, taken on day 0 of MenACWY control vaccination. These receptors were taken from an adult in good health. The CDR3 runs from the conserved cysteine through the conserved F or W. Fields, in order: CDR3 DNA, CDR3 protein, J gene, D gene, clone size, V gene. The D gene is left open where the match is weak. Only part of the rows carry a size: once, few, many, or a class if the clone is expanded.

CDR3 DNA: TGTGCCAGTAGTGTCTCGGGGGGGGACCCTGTCGGAAGGAGCACAGATACGCAGTATTTT; CDR3 protein: CASSVSGGDPVGRSTDTQYF; J gene: TRBJ2-3; D gene: TRBD2; clone size: -; V gene: TRBV19
CDR3 DNA: TGCAGCGTTGAGAGGCGGGAGGGCCTATACAATGAGCAGTTCTTC; CDR3 protein: CSVERREGLYNEQFF; J gene: TRBJ2-1; D gene: TRBD2; clone size: -; V gene: TRBV29-1
CDR3 DNA: TGTGCCAGCTCACCAGACTATAACTATGGCTACACCTTC; CDR3 protein: CASSPDYNYGYTF; J gene: TRBJ1-2; D gene: -; clone size: -; V gene: TRBV18
CDR3 DNA: TGTGCCAGCAGTGAAGGGCCCTCGAGGGCGGTACAGACCCAGTACTTC; CDR3 protein: CASSEGPSRAVQTQYF; J gene: TRBJ2-5; D gene: -; clone size: -; V gene: TRBV6-1
CDR3 DNA: TGTGCCACCAGCAGGGGGGACAGGGGAGGCAATGGCTACACCTTC; CDR3 protein: CATSRGDRGGNGYTF; J gene: TRBJ1-2; D gene: TRBD1; clone size: -; V gene: TRBV15
CDR3 DNA: TGTGCCAGCAGCTTAACCAGGACAGGGAATTTCGGCTACACCTTC; CDR3 protein: CASSLTRTGNFGYTF; J gene: TRBJ1-2; D gene: TRBD1; clone size: -; V gene: TRBV7-3
CDR3 DNA: TGTGCCAGCAGGGACCCACAGGGCGGGATAGGCGAAAAACTGTTTTTT; CDR3 protein: CASRDPQGGIGEKLFF; J gene: TRBJ1-4; D gene: -; clone size: -; V gene: TRBV25-1
CDR3 DNA: TGTGCCAGCAGTCTGTCCGGGACGGGAAACACCATATATTTT; CDR3 protein: CASSLSGTGNTIYF; J gene: TRBJ1-3; D gene: -; clone size: -; V gene: TRBV3-1/TRBV3-2
CDR3 DNA: TGTGCCAGCAGTTTTAAGGTGACCCAGTACTTC; CDR3 protein: CASSFKVTQYF; J gene: TRBJ2-5; D gene: -; clone size: once; V gene: TRBV12-3/TRBV12-4
CDR3 DNA: TGTGCCAGCAGTTTACTCCACGGGACAAAGAGCAATCAGCCCCAGCATTTT; CDR3 protein: CASSLLHGTKSNQPQHF; J gene: TRBJ1-5; D gene: -; clone size: once; V gene: TRBV28
CDR3 DNA: TGTGCCAGCAGCCCTAGCGGAGCCTGGGGAGATACGCAGTATTTT; CDR3 protein: CASSPSGAWGDTQYF; J gene: TRBJ2-3; D gene: TRBD2; clone size: -; V gene: TRBV2
CDR3 DNA: TGTGCCAGTAGTATAGTGGCAACAACTAATGAAAAACTGTTTTTT; CDR3 protein: CASSIVATTNEKLFF; J gene: TRBJ1-4; D gene: -; clone size: -; V gene: TRBV19
CDR3 DNA: TGCGCCAGCAGCCAGGGGAGTGGCTATGGCTACACCTTC; CDR3 protein: CASSQGSGYGYTF; J gene: TRBJ1-2; D gene: -; clone size: -; V gene: TRBV4-3
CDR3 DNA: TGTGCCAGCAGCCCCCCTAGCGGCAGTAACACAGATACGCAGTATTTT; CDR3 protein: CASSPPSGSNTDTQYF; J gene: TRBJ2-3; D gene: TRBD2; clone size: -; V gene: TRBV3-1/TRBV3-2